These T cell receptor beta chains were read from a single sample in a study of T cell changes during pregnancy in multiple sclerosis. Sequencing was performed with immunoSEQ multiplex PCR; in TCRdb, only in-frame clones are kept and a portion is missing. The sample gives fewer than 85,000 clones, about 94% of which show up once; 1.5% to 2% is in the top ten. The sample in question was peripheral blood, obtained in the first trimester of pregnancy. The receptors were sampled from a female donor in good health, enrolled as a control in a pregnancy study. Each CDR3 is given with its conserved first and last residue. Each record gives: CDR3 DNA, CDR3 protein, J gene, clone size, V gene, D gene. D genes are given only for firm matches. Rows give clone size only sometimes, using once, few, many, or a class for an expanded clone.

DNA: TGTGCCAGTAGGAAAAGGGGGACCCAGTACTTC
CDR3: CASRKRGTQYF
J: TRBJ2-5
size: .
V: TRBV19
D: .

DNA: TGTGCCAGCAGTGCTAGGCCTGCAACTAATGAAAAACTGTTTTTT
CDR3: CASSARPATNEKLFF
J: TRBJ1-4
size: .
V: TRBV2
D: .

DNA: TGTGCCAGCAGTCCCTTGTCAGGGGCAGGAAACACCATATATTTT
CDR3: CASSPLSGAGNTIYF
J: TRBJ1-3
size: .
V: TRBV27
D: .

DNA: TGTGCCAGCTCACCGAGCGGGGAAAAACTGTTTTTT
CDR3: CASSPSGEKLFF
J: TRBJ1-4
size: .
V: TRBV18
D: .

DNA: TGTGCCAGCAGCTTAGTGCTACAGGATGTGGATGGCTACACCTTC
CDR3: CASSLVLQDVDGYTF
J: TRBJ1-2
size: .
V: TRBV11-2
D: .

DNA: TGTGCCAGCAGCTTGGAGGGGGCACTCCAAGAGACCCAGTACTTC
CDR3: CASSLEGALQETQYF
J: TRBJ2-5
size: .
V: TRBV5-8
D: TRBD1

DNA: TGCGCCAGCAGCTTGGTACAGGGGGCGCACGACGAGCAGTACTTC
CDR3: CASSLVQGAHDEQYF
J: TRBJ2-7
size: .
V: TRBV5-1
D: TRBD1

DNA: TGCACCAGCAGCTCGCCCTTGGTGGTAGCCGGCTACACCTTC
CDR3: CTSSSPLVVAGYTF
J: TRBJ1-2
size: .
V: TRBV1
D: .

DNA: TGTGCCAGCAGCCCGAGCGGGGGGTTCCACGAGCAGTACTTC
CDR3: CASSPSGGFHEQYF
J: TRBJ2-7
size: few
V: TRBV28
D: TRBD2

DNA: TGTGCCAGCAGTTTTCTCTCTGGAAACACCATATATTTT
CDR3: CASSFLSGNTIYF
J: TRBJ1-3
size: .
V: TRBV28
D: .

DNA: TGTGCCAGCAGCTCTCAGATGCACTACGAGCAGTACTTC
CDR3: CASSSQMHYEQYF
J: TRBJ2-7
size: .
V: TRBV5-6
D: .

DNA: TGTGCCAGCAGTTCTTGGACTAGCGGGAGTTCCCCCTACTTCCCCGAGCAGTACTTC
CDR3: CASSSWTSGSSPYFPEQYF
J: TRBJ2-7
size: .
V: TRBV28
D: TRBD2

DNA: TGTGCCAGCAGCTTTGGACAGACCAGCACAGATACGCAGTATTTT
CDR3: CASSFGQTSTDTQYF
J: TRBJ2-3
size: .
V: TRBV11-3
D: .

DNA: TGTGCCAGCAGCTTCTTGGCGGGAGGTACAGATACGCAGTATTTT
CDR3: CASSFLAGGTDTQYF
J: TRBJ2-3
size: once
V: TRBV11-2
D: TRBD2

DNA: TGTGCCAGCAGCCTACAGTACACCCAAGAGACCCAGTACTTC
CDR3: CASSLQYTQETQYF
J: TRBJ2-5
size: .
V: TRBV7-6
D: .

DNA: TGTGCCAGTAGTACACCCGCGGGACTAGGCACAGATACGCAGTATTTT
CDR3: CASSTPAGLGTDTQYF
J: TRBJ2-3
size: once
V: TRBV19
D: TRBD2

DNA: TGTGCCAGCAGCCCCATGGGGGGGGCGGCTTTCTTT
CDR3: CASSPMGGAAFF
J: TRBJ1-1
size: .
V: TRBV4-2
D: .

DNA: TGTGCCAGCAGTTCCCGGGTAGCGGAAGACGATTTTCTAGATACGCAGTATTTT
CDR3: CASSSRVAEDDFLDTQYF
J: TRBJ2-3
size: .
V: TRBV28
D: .

DNA: TGTGCCAGCAGCTACGGGAGCCAAGAGACCCAGTACTTC
CDR3: CASSYGSQETQYF
J: TRBJ2-5
size: once
V: TRBV11-1
D: .

DNA: TGCGCCAGCAGCCCAACCGGGACAGGATTCTCCCCTAGCACAGATACGCAGTATTTT
CDR3: CASSPTGTGFSPSTDTQYF
J: TRBJ2-3
size: .
V: TRBV4-1
D: TRBD1

DNA: TGTGCCAGCAGTGAAACGAGACTAGCCGTTTCTTCCATATATTTT
CDR3: CASSETRLAVSSIYF
J: TRBJ1-3
size: .
V: TRBV25-1
D: .

DNA: TGTGCCAGCAGTCTCGACGGACTCCGTAGAGCAGATACGCAGTATTTT
CDR3: CASSLDGLRRADTQYF
J: TRBJ2-3
size: .
V: TRBV27
D: .

DNA: TGCGCCAGCAGATCAGTCACAGGGGTAACGGACGGCTACACCTTC
CDR3: CASRSVTGVTDGYTF
J: TRBJ1-2
size: .
V: TRBV5-1
D: TRBD1

DNA: TGTGCCAGTAGTATCCGGGGTTTCGATGAGCAGTTCTTC
CDR3: CASSIRGFDEQFF
J: TRBJ2-1
size: .
V: TRBV19
D: .

DNA: TGTGCCACCAGCAGACAGGGAGGGACCCAGTACTTC
CDR3: CATSRQGGTQYF
J: TRBJ2-5
size: .
V: TRBV15
D: .

DNA: TGTGCAAGTCGCTTAGTCACGGGTAGCAGGGGTTTAAGAGGTTCCACAGATACGCAGTATTTT
CDR3: CASRLVTGSRGLRGSTDTQYF
J: TRBJ2-3
size: .
V: TRBV12-2
D: .

DNA: TGCGCCAGCAGCTTTGGGACAGGGGCCTACGAGCAGTACTTC
CDR3: CASSFGTGAYEQYF
J: TRBJ2-7
size: .
V: TRBV5-1
D: TRBD1

DNA: TGCGCCAGCAGCCAAGAACGCGGCTCTGGGGCCAACGTCCTGACTTTC
CDR3: CASSQERGSGANVLTF
J: TRBJ2-6
size: .
V: TRBV4-1
D: .

DNA: TGTGCCAGCAGTCCCGGCACAGGGATCCAAGAGACCCAGTACTTC
CDR3: CASSPGTGIQETQYF
J: TRBJ2-5
size: .
V: TRBV27
D: .

DNA: TGCGCCAGCAGCTTGGGTCTAGCGGGAAAGTCGTACAATGAGCAGTTCTTC
CDR3: CASSLGLAGKSYNEQFF
J: TRBJ2-1
size: .
V: TRBV5-1
D: TRBD2

DNA: TGTGCCAGCAGTGAAGGGGGACAGGGGTTAGGGGAAAAACTGTTTTTT
CDR3: CASSEGGQGLGEKLFF
J: TRBJ1-4
size: .
V: TRBV2
D: TRBD1

DNA: TGCAGCGCCTTCCCCTGCTACGAGCAGTACTTC
CDR3: CSAFPCYEQYF
J: TRBJ2-7
size: .
V: TRBV29-1
D: .

DNA: TGTGCCAGCAGCGCCTGGGGCCGGACAGGGACTGAGCAGTTCTTC
CDR3: CASSAWGRTGTEQFF
J: TRBJ2-1
size: .
V: TRBV2
D: TRBD1

DNA: TGTGCCAGCAGCCCCTTGGGCGATGAGCAGTTCTTC
CDR3: CASSPLGDEQFF
J: TRBJ2-1
size: .
V: TRBV9
D: .